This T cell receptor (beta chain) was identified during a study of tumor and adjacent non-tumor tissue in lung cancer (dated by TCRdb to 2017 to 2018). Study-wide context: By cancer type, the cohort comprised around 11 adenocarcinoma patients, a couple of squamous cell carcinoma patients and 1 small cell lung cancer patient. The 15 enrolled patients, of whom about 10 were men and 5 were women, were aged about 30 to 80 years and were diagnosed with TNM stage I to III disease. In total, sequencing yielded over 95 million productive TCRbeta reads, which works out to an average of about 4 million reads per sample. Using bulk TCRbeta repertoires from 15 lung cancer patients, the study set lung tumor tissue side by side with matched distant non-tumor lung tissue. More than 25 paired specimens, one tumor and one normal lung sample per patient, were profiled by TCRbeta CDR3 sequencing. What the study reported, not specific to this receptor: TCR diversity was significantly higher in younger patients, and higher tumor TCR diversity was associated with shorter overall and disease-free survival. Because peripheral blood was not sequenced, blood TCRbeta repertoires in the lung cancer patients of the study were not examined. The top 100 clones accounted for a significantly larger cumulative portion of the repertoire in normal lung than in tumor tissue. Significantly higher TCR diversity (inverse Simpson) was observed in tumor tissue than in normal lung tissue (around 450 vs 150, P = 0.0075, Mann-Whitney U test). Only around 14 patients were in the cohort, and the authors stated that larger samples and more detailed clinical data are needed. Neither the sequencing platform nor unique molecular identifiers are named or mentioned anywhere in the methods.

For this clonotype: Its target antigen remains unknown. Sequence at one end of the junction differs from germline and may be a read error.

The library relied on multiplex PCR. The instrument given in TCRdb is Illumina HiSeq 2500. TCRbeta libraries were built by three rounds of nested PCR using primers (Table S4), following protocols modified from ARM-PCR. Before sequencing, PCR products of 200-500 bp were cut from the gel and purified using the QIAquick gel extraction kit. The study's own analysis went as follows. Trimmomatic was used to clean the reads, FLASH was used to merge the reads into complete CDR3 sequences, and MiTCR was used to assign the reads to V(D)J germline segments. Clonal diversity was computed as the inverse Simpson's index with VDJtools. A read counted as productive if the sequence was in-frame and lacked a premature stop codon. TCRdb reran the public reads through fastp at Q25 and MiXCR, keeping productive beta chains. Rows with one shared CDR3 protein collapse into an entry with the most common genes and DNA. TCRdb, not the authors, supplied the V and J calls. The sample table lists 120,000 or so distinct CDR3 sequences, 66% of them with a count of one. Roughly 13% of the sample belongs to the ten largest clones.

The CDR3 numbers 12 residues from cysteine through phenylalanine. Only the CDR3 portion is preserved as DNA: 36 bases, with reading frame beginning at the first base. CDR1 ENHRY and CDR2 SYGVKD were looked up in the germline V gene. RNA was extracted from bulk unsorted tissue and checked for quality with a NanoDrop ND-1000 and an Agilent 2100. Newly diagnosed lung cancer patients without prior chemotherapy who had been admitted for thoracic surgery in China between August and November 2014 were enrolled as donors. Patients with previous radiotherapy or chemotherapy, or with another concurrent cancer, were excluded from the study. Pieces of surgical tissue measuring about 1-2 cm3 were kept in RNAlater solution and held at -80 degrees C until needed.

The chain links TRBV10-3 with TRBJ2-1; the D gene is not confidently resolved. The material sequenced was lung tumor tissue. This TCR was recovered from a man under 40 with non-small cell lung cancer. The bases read TGTGCCATCTGTGAGTCTATATTTGCGCAGTTCTTC. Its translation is CAICESIFAQFF.